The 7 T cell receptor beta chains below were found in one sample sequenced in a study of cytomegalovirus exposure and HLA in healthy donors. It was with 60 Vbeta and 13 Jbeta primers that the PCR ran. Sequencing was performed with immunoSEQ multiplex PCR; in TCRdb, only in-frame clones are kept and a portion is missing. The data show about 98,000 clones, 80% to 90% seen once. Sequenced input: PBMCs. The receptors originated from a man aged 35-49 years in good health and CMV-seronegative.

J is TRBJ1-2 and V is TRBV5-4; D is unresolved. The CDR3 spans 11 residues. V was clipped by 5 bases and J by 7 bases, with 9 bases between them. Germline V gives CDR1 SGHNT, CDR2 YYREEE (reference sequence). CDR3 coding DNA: TGTGCCAGCAGATTGTCGGGTGGCTACACCTTC. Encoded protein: CASRLSGGYTF. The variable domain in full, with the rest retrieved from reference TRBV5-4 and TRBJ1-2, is ETGVTQSPTHLIKTRGQQVTLRCSSQSGHNTVSWYQQALGQGPQFIFQYYREEENGRGNFPPRFSGLQFPNYSSELNVNALELDDSALYLCASRLSGGYTFGSGTRLTVV.

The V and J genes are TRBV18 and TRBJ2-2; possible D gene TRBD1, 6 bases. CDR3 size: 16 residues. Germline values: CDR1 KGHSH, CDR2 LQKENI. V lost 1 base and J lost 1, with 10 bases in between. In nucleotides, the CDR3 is TGTGCCAGCTCACCACAAATGGGACAGAACACCGGGGAGCTGTTTTTT. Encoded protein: CASSPQMGQNTGELFF.

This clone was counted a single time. CDR3 bases: TGTGCCAGCAGTTACTTGGGGAGCTCCTACAATGAGCAGTTCTTC. Amino acids: CASSYLGSSYNEQFF. This chain uses TRBV6-5 with TRBJ2-1, with a possible D match to TRBD2 (5 bases). V lost 1 base and J lost 0, with 7 bases in between. Germline loops: CDR1 MNHEY, CDR2 SVGAGI. The CDR3 runs 15 residues.

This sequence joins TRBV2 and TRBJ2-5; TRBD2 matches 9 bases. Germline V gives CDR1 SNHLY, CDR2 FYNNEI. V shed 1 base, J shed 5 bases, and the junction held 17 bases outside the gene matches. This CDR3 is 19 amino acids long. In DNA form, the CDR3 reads TGTGCCAGCAGTGAAGACGTGTGGTTGGGAAGCGGGGGGAAGGAGACCCAGTACTTC. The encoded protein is CASSEDVWLGSGGKETQYF.

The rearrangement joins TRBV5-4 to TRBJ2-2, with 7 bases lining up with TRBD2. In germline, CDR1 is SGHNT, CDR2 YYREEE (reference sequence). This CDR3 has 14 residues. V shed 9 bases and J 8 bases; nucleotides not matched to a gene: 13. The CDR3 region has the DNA TGTGCCACTCATCAAGCGCGGCGGGGGGGGGAGCTGTTTTTT. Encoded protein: CATHQARRGGELFF.

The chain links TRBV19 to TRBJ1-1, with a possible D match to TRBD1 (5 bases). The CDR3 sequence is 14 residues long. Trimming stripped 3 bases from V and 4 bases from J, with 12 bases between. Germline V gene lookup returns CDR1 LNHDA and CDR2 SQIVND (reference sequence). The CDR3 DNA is TGTGCCAGTAGTATTGGGGAAACAGGCACTGAAGCTTTCTTT. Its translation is CASSIGETGTEAFF.

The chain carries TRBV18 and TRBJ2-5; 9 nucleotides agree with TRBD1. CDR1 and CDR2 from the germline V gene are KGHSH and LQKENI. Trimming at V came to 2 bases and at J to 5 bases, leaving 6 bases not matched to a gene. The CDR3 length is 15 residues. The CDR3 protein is CASSPTGGAGETQYF. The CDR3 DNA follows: TGTGCCAGCTCACCAACAGGGGGCGCGGGGGAGACCCAGTACTTC.